This entry is about one T cell receptor (beta chain). This clonotype showed up just a few times. There is no known antigen for this receptor. Base qualities are not provided; no much larger clone lies one nucleotide away. A case-control design nested within a healthcare worker cohort in London, UK, was used, with weekly nasopharyngeal swab PCR tests and blood sampling performed. Healthcare workers were recruited during the week of the UK lockdown, between 23 and 31 March 2020, and followed weekly for up to about 15 weeks. To prepare the library, 5' RACE was applied. The reads were generated on a NextSeq 500. The TCR library protocol attached unique molecular identifiers to individual cDNA molecules to correct for sequencing error and PCR bias. TCR alpha and beta chains were both sequenced, and the abundances of alpha and beta sequences in each sample were closely correlated with each other. Regarding the original processing steps: Decombinator V4 was used to perform V gene, J gene and CDR3 annotation of TCR sequences. Expanded TCRs were defined as changing significantly between any two time points under a Poisson model with p below 0.0001. TCR abundances were normalised to the total number of TCRs sequenced per sample and were expressed as counts per million. MAIT TCRs were defined by TRAV1-2 paired with TRAJ12, TRAJ20 or TRAJ33, and iNKT TCRs by TRAV10 paired with TRAJ18. VDJdb, accessed 1 November 2021, was searched for CMV, EBV and SARS-CoV-2 annotated TCRs, excluding TCRs annotated for multiple antigens. TCRdb passed the public sequencing reads through fastp at Q25 and MiXCR, retaining productive beta sequences. Each entry is one CDR3 protein sequence, shown with its most common DNA and genes. Clone size and V and J calls follow TCRdb, not the original study. The sample table holds 110,000 or so distinct CDR3 sequences, of which 9.5% to 13% were seen once. Of the sample, around 3% is held by the ten largest clones.

The data derive from a study of early T cells in non-severe SARS-CoV-2 infection (dated by TCRdb to 2020 to 2022). Concerning the study at large: Bulk RNA from unsorted whole blood was used for TCR sequencing, so alpha and beta chains could not be paired. General conclusions and limits of the study: VDJdb matching was skewed toward anti-spike CD8 responses, so virus-specific expansions were likely underestimated and private and CD4 specificities were missed.

The CDR3 contains 14 residues, cysteine and phenylalanine counted. The DNA shown is the 42-base CDR3, in frame from base 1. CDR1 is given as GTSNPN and CDR2 as SVGIG, both from the germline V gene (reference sequence). The germline ends are 15 bases apart after V is trimmed by 6 bases and J by 6 bases. Here the chain combines TRBV30 and TRBJ1-6; the D segment cannot be called with confidence. The specimen sequenced was whole blood. This sequence originates from an adult who was a healthcare worker with PCR-confirmed SARS-CoV-2 infection or an uninfected control (not recorded which). The CDR3 reads CACRAESFNSPLHF. The DNA sequence is TGTGCCTGTAGGGCAGAGAGCTTTAATTCACCCCTCCACTTT. The full variable domain, completed from the reference TRBV30 and TRBJ1-6 proteins outside the CDR3, reads SQTIHQWPATLVQPVGSPLSLECTVEGTSNPNLYWYRQAAGRGLQLLFYSVGIGQISSEVPQNLSASRPQDRQFILSSKKLLLSDSGFYLCACRAESFNSPLHFGNGTRLTVT.